The 9 T cell receptor beta chains reported below all come from one sample, sequenced in a study of blood T cells in healthy people across ages (dated by TCRdb to the mid-2010s). Library preparation used 5' RACE. The data were produced on an Illumina HiSeq 2500. A second about 7 to 11 cycle PCR used a sample-barcoded 5' primer and a J-beta primer mix. TCRdb reprocessed the public reads (quality trimming at Q25 with fastp, clone calling with MiXCR) and kept in-frame beta chains. When rows share a CDR3 protein, they turn into one entry using the most common DNA and genes. The sample table contains 650,000 to 700,000 distinct CDR3 sequences; only one count was recorded for under 65% of them. Approximately 15% of the sample belongs to the ten largest clones. Sequenced sample: blood. These TCRs come from a woman over 75 in good health.

The chain carries TRBV5-1 and TRBJ2-3; possibly TRBD2 for D (5 bases). This CDR3 is 15 amino acids long. Germline values: CDR1 SGHRS, CDR2 YFSETQ. V was trimmed by 4 bases and J by 2 bases, leaving 14 bases between them. The chain's CDR3 is CASSLEGGLTDTQYF. CDR3 nucleotides: TGCGCCAGCAGCCTCGAGGGCGGGCTCACAGATACGCAGTATTTT.

The chain combines TRBV6-5 with TRBJ1-2; D gene unclear. The CDR3 runs to 12 residues. CDR1 is MNHEY and CDR2 is SVGAGI in the germline V gene. V was shortened by 6 bases and J by 8 bases, with 13 bases between the two germline ends. CDR3 protein: CASSRLTRGYTF. CDR3 DNA sequence: TGTGCCAGCAGCCGTCTGACTAGGGGCTACACCTTC.

In the case of this clonotype: This clone may be a read error of a much larger clone one base away. The J gene is TRBJ2-5, the V gene TRBV28; TRBD1 aligns across 7 bases. The end of the DNA is better explained by TRBJ2-7, so the J call may be wrong. Germline V gene data show CDR1 as MDHEN and CDR2 as SYDVKM. The CDR3 has 14 residues. CDR3 coding DNA: TGTGCCAGCAGTCGAAGAGGACAGGCCTACGAGCAGTACTTC. It specifies CASSRRGQAYEQYF.

This clonotype was counted at least ten times. The rearrangement joins TRBV5-1 to TRBJ2-1, with D perhaps TRBD1 (6 bases). This CDR3 contains 14 residues. The V end lost 2 bases, the J end lost 8 bases, and 14 bases lay between the germline ends. CDR1 is SGHRS and CDR2 is YFSETQ in the germline V gene. The CDR3: CASSFPQGSDEQFF. In DNA form, the CDR3 reads TGCGCCAGCAGCTTTCCACAGGGATCGGATGAGCAGTTCTTC.

The chain uses TRBV29-1 and TRBJ2-4; possible D gene TRBD2, 5 bases. Per germline, CDR1 SQVTM and CDR2 ANQGSEA. V was shortened by 5 bases and J by 0 bases, with 11 bases between the two germline ends. This CDR3 region has 14 residues. The CDR3 region is CSVLPGLAKNIQYF. The CDR3 DNA reads as TGCAGCGTTCTTCCGGGATTAGCCAAAAACATTCAGTACTTC.

The V gene is TRBV30, the J gene TRBJ2-4; D ambiguous. The J call could be wrong; TRBJ2-7 is a better fit for the DNA end. This CDR3 spans 11 amino acids. Germline V gives CDR1 GTSNPN, CDR2 SVGIG (reference sequence). CDR3 sequence reads: CAWARIYEQYF. As DNA, the CDR3 is TGTGCCTGGGCCAGGATCTACGAGCAGTACTTC.

This clonotype was found many times. The CDR3 sequence is CASGPTANQPQHF. CDR3 in DNA: TGTGCCAGCGGCCCAACGGCCAATCAGCCCCAGCATTTT. The chain recombines TRBV12-3 or TRBV12-4 with TRBJ1-5; D is uncertain. This CDR3 comprises 13 residues. With 8 bases removed from V and 3 bases from J, the gap between germline ends came to 11 bases.

This clonotype was seen a handful of times. The V call is TRBV6-5, the J call TRBJ2-5; TRBD2 matches at 16 bases. The CDR3 sequence is 18 residues long. The junction had 11 bases not matched to a gene; V was cut back by 5 bases and J by 5 bases. Looked up from germline, CDR1 is MNHEY and CDR2 is SVGAGI. CDR3 loop: CASSHHPGLAGGLETQYF. CDR3 coding DNA: TGTGCCAGCAGTCACCACCCGGGACTAGCGGGGGGGCTTGAGACCCAGTACTTC.

A few counts support this clonotype. The rearrangement links TRBV5-1 to TRBJ1-1; D may be TRBD1 (5 bases). The germline CDR1 and CDR2 sequences are SGHRS and YFSETQ. The ends were cut back, 9 bases at V and 0 bases at J, with 15 bases in the middle. The CDR3 consists of 14 residues. CDR3 bases: TGCGCCACCGCTGGGGGAGGGATGAACACTGAAGCTTTCTTT. As protein: CATAGGGMNTEAFF.